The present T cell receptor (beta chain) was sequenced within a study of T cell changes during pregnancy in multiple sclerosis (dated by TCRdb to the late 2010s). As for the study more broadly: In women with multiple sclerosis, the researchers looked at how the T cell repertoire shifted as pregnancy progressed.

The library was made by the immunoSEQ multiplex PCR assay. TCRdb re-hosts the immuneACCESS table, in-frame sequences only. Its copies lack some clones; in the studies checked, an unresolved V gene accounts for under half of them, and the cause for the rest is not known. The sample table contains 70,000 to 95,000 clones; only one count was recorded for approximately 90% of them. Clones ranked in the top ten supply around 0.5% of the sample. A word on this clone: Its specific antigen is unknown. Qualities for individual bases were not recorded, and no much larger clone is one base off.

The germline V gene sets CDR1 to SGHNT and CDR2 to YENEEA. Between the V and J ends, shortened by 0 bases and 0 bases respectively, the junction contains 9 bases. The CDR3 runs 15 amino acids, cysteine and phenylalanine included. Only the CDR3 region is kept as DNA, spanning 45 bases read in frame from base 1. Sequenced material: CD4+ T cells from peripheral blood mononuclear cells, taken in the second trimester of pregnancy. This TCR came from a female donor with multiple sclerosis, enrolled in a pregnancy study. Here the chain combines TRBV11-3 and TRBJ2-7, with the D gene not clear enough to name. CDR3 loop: CASSLEGSSSYEQYF. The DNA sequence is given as TGTGCCAGCAGCTTAGAGGGCAGCAGCTCCTACGAGCAGTACTTC.